The sample holds a few counts of the clone carrying this T cell receptor beta chain. The data stem from a study of T cells after yellow fever vaccination. This CDR3 is 19 amino acids long. The germline V gene encodes CDR1 LGHNA and CDR2 YNFKEQ. Trimming removed 0 bases from V and 4 bases from J; junction bases left unmatched: 10. Each CDR3 protein gets one entry after TCRdb re-called the 5' RACE reads with MiXCR. The sample has 450,000 to 650,000 distinct CDR3 sequences, roughly 13% seen once. The receptor was isolated from a man younger than 40 who received the YFV17D yellow fever vaccine. The specimen comprised PBMCs, sampled on the day of the yellow fever booster vaccination. V usage is TRBV4-2 and J usage is TRBJ2-2; 11 bases fit TRBD2. Here the CDR3 reads CASSQDVGVGTSGTGELFF. CDR3 nucleotide sequence: TGTGCCAGCAGCCAAGATGTTGGTGTAGGGACTAGCGGCACCGGGGAGCTGTTTTTT.